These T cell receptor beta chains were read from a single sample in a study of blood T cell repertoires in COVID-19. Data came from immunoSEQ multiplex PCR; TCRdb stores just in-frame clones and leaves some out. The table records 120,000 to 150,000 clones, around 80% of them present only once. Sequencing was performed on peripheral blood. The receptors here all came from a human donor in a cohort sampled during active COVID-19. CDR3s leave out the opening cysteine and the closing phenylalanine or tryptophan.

CDR3aa: ASSLDGSYGYT; v_gene: TRBV5-1; len: 11; j_gene: TRBJ1-2
CDR3aa: ASVLQGTDTQY; v_gene: TRBV12-3/TRBV12-4; len: 11; j_gene: TRBJ2-3
CDR3aa: ASSLVNTGNTIY; v_gene: TRBV7-8; len: 12; j_gene: TRBJ1-3
CDR3aa: SVWTGGETQY; v_gene: TRBV29-1; len: 10; j_gene: TRBJ2-5
CDR3aa: ASSYGGQGGLGRSNQPQH; v_gene: TRBV6-2/TRBV6-3; len: 18; j_gene: TRBJ1-5
CDR3aa: ASSPTGNAQY; v_gene: TRBV11-3; len: 10; j_gene: TRBJ2-3
CDR3aa: ASSTRGMGVNSPLH; v_gene: TRBV19; len: 14; j_gene: TRBJ1-6
CDR3aa: ASSSPTVVQY; v_gene: TRBV7-8; len: 10; j_gene: TRBJ2-7
CDR3aa: ASRSRGEAF; v_gene: TRBV6-5; len: 9; j_gene: TRBJ1-1
CDR3aa: ASSVGQGSQPQH; v_gene: TRBV9; len: 12; j_gene: TRBJ1-5
CDR3aa: ASSLIGQGPHSYEQY; v_gene: TRBV5-8; len: 15; j_gene: TRBJ2-7
CDR3aa: ASSLWTSGDSYEQY; v_gene: TRBV21-1; len: 14; j_gene: TRBJ2-7
CDR3aa: ASSYERGSTEAF; v_gene: TRBV6-2/TRBV6-3; len: 12; j_gene: TRBJ1-1
CDR3aa: ASSARLAYEQY; v_gene: TRBV2; len: 11; j_gene: TRBJ2-7
CDR3aa: ASSVGANTEAF; v_gene: TRBV9; len: 11; j_gene: TRBJ1-1
CDR3aa: ASSVGRNSPLH; v_gene: TRBV2; len: 11; j_gene: TRBJ1-6
CDR3aa: ASSLAGEGNSPLH; v_gene: TRBV7-9; len: 13; j_gene: TRBJ1-6
CDR3aa: ASSPGGTNEKLF; v_gene: TRBV4-2; len: 12; j_gene: TRBJ1-4
CDR3aa: ASSPAGSGLQETQY; v_gene: TRBV18; len: 14; j_gene: TRBJ2-5
CDR3aa: AAGGGADVGQF; v_gene: TRBV6-5; len: 11; j_gene: TRBJ2-1
CDR3aa: ASRNSSWSRLFNQPQH; v_gene: TRBV28; len: 16; j_gene: TRBJ1-5
CDR3aa: ASSPTGRSDYT; v_gene: TRBV7-9; len: 11; j_gene: TRBJ1-2
CDR3aa: AGGTGPYEQY; v_gene: TRBV7-9; len: 10; j_gene: TRBJ2-7
CDR3aa: ASSETGLQGETQY; v_gene: TRBV6-1; len: 13; j_gene: TRBJ2-5
CDR3aa: ASSDTPGTGELF; v_gene: TRBV2; len: 12; j_gene: TRBJ2-2
CDR3aa: ASSFGRGGDEQF; v_gene: TRBV9; len: 12; j_gene: TRBJ2-1
CDR3aa: ASGTGGYGNQPQH; v_gene: TRBV6-5; len: 13; j_gene: TRBJ1-5
CDR3aa: ASSQETPYTGELF; v_gene: TRBV4-1; len: 13; j_gene: TRBJ2-2
CDR3aa: ASSPGLVGTQY; v_gene: TRBV12-3/TRBV12-4; len: 11; j_gene: TRBJ2-5
CDR3aa: ASRREAVADTEAF; v_gene: TRBV11-3; len: 13; j_gene: TRBJ1-1
CDR3aa: ASSIATRAGNQPQH; v_gene: TRBV19; len: 14; j_gene: TRBJ1-5
CDR3aa: ASSQDSGSNQPQH; v_gene: TRBV4-3; len: 13; j_gene: TRBJ1-5
CDR3aa: ASSWGGSYNEQF; v_gene: TRBV7-2; len: 12; j_gene: TRBJ2-1
CDR3aa: ASSSTGTQY; v_gene: TRBV11-3; len: 9; j_gene: TRBJ2-7
CDR3aa: ASSLEGQGTHHEQY; v_gene: TRBV5-1; len: 14; j_gene: TRBJ2-7
CDR3aa: ASSLGGGANAF; v_gene: TRBV12-3/TRBV12-4; len: 11; j_gene: TRBJ1-1
CDR3aa: ASSLGLAGGNEQF; v_gene: TRBV19; len: 13; j_gene: TRBJ2-1
CDR3aa: AMREGRGIYNEQF; v_gene: TRBV10-3; len: 13; j_gene: TRBJ2-1
CDR3aa: ASSLWGLAAGGELF; v_gene: TRBV27; len: 14; j_gene: TRBJ2-2